This T cell receptor (beta chain) was observed in a study of blood T cell repertoires in COVID-19. Measured with immunoSEQ multiplex PCR; TCRdb has only the in-frame clones, and not every one. The sample lists 53,000 or so clones, approximately 84% occurring once. The CDR3 contains 14 residues. The germline CDR1 and CDR2 sequences are MNHEY and SMNVEV (reference sequence). The J segment lost 6 bases and the V segment lost 5 bases, leaving 9 bases of the junction unmatched. This rearrangement joins TRBV27 to TRBJ1-2; 7 positions agree with TRBD1. This sequence was found in a man between 65 and 79 years old with active COVID-19. The material sequenced was peripheral blood. The CDR3 loop reads CASSPAPRGDGYTF. In nucleotides, the CDR3 is TGTGCCAGCAGTCCCGCCCCCAGGGGGGATGGCTACACCTTC.